This TCR beta chain was identified in a study of beta chain features in type 1 diabetes. This clone was detected only a few times. Expressed TCRB transcripts got sequenced, as all isolated RNA was reverse transcribed. TCRdb's table, derived via immunoSEQ multiplex PCR, lists solely in-frame clones and lacks some. The repertoire includes hundreds of thousands of clones, about 14% of them detected once, and about 0.093% sits in the top ten. The receptor comes from a man younger than 30 in good health. The sequencing input was naive CD4+ T cells from blood.

The CDR3 sequence is CASTELGGLPYEQYF. The CDR3 coding sequence is TGTGCCAGCACGGAACTCGGGGGGCTTCCCTACGAGCAGTACTTC. The rearrangement uses TRBV7-8 and TRBJ2-7; D possibly corresponds to TRBD2 (7 bases). Germline V gene lookup returns CDR1 SGHVS and CDR2 FQNEAQ. Deletions cut 7 bases from V and 2 bases from J, with 18 bases between. This CDR3 has 15 amino acids.